This T cell receptor (beta chain) comes out of a study of CD8+CD57+ T cells in acquired aplastic anemia. This clonotype was detected many times. The antigen is undetermined. Overall study findings and caveats: Between patients and controls, CD8+ Simpson's diversity did not vary significantly.

Germline V gives CDR1 LNHDA, CDR2 SQIVND (reference sequence). This CDR3 is 15 amino acids long. The V gene lost 3 bases and the J gene lost 0 bases, with 9 bases spanning the gap. According to the study, genomic DNA was the template for TCR beta VDJ and CDR3 profiling. TCRdb redid the calling of the reads with MiXCR, one entry per CDR3 protein. The sample contains approximately 160,000 distinct CDR3 sequences, roughly 47% of which appear only once. The genes are TRBV19 and TRBJ2-1, with D possibly being TRBD1 or TRBD2 (5 bases each). The sequencing sample was made of sorted CD4+, CD8+, or CD8+CD57+ T cells (not recorded which) from PBMCs. The TCR sequence derives from a human donor in good health. The CDR3 DNA reads as TGTGCCAGTAGTATGGGGACGAGCTCCTACAATGAGCAGTTCTTC. It encodes CASSMGTSSYNEQFF.